The 25 T cell receptor beta chains listed next were all sequenced from one sample in a study of shared clonotypes between healthy human individuals. The assay was immunoSEQ multiplex PCR, and TCRdb's table has in-frame clones only and misses some. The profile shows some 2,400,000 clones, approximately 96% of them singletons. Specimen: naive CD4+ T cells sorted from blood. The subset here: CD45RA+ positively selected. These TCRs come from a young man in good health.

This rearrangement joins TRBV27 to TRBJ2-2; D call uncertain. Germline V gives CDR1 MNHEY, CDR2 SMNVEV (reference sequence). Trimming cost V 10 bases and J 8 bases, with 5 bases left between them. CDR3 length equals 9 residues. Here the CDR3 DNA reads TGTGCCATACAGGGGGAGCTGTTTTTT. This translates into CAIQGELFF.

This chain links TRBV7-2 with TRBJ1-6, with D maybe TRBD1 (5 bases). The CDR3 length is 20 residues. V was cut by 0 bases and J by 0 bases, with 18 bases left in between. Looked up from germline, CDR1 is SGHTA and CDR2 is FQGNSA. The CDR3 loop reads CASSLAPGTPRGSYNSPLHF. The CDR3 bases are TGTGCCAGCAGCTTAGCCCCCGGGACTCCCCGAGGCTCCTATAATTCACCCCTCCACTTT.

On this clone: The sample has other DNA sequences that encode this CDR3 too. The chain combines TRBV5-1 with TRBJ2-1; 14 bases match TRBD2. CDR1 is SGHRS, CDR2 YFSETQ, per germline. The CDR3 contains 16 residues. V was pared by 4 bases and J by 3 bases, with 3 bases of the junction left unmatched. The CDR3 is CASSPGTSGSYNEQFF. The CDR3 bases are TGCGCCAGCAGCCCCGGGACTAGCGGGAGCTACAATGAGCAGTTCTTC.

J is TRBJ1-1 and V is TRBV30; D not resolved. The CDR3 covers 14 residues. V lost 1 base and J lost 2, with 11 bases in between. Germline CDR1 reads GTSNPN; CDR2 reads SVGIG (reference sequence). The CDR3 spells CAWSALGGNTEAFF. The CDR3 nucleotides are TGTGCCTGGAGTGCCCTTGGAGGAAACACTGAAGCTTTCTTT.

The V call is TRBV29-1, the J call TRBJ1-1; D remains unclear. Trimming removed 4 bases from V and 5 bases from J, with 11 bases in between. The CDR3 sequence is 12 residues long. Germline CDR1 SQVTM, CDR2 ANQGSEA. The CDR3 protein is CSVGHRETEAFF. CDR3 nucleotide sequence: TGCAGCGTTGGCCACCGAGAGACTGAAGCTTTCTTT.

This chain joins TRBV5-1 and TRBJ2-3; D unclear. The ends were cut back, 0 bases at V and 4 bases at J, with 12 bases in the middle. CDR3 length: 15 residues. Germline V lookup: CDR1 SGHRS, CDR2 YFSETQ. The CDR3 protein is CASSLDPGHADTQYF. The CDR3 DNA reads as TGCGCCAGCAGCTTGGATCCCGGTCATGCAGATACGCAGTATTTT.

The chain has TRBV11-2 and TRBJ2-7; D remains unclear. The V end lost 2 bases, the J end lost 4 bases, and 15 bases lay between the germline ends. Germline CDR1 SGHAT, CDR2 FQNNGV. The length of the CDR3 is 15 residues. The CDR3 DNA sequence: TGTGCCAGCAGCTTAACATTTGGGTCAGATTACGAGCAGTACTTC. It encodes CASSLTFGSDYEQYF.

The V call is TRBV5-1, the J call TRBJ1-2, with D uncertain. Germline V gene sequence: CDR1 SGHRS, CDR2 YFSETQ. The CDR3 totals 15 residues. Trimming left V 4 bases short and J 6 bases short, with 19 bases between. DNA for the CDR3: TGCGCCAGCAGCGCTGCGGGTGGGGAATGGGATGGCTACACCTTC. Translating it yields CASSAAGGEWDGYTF.

In its sample, this clone was seen a few times. The V call is TRBV6-1, the J call TRBJ2-7; perhaps TRBD1 as D (6 bases). Germline V gene sequence: CDR1 MNHNS, CDR2 SASEGT. V gave up 7 bases and J gave up 2 bases, with 12 bases separating them. CDR3 size: 13 residues. Here the CDR3 DNA reads TGTGCCAGCATGCTGACAGGAGCCTACGAGCAGTACTTC. Protein: CASMLTGAYEQYF.

V gene TRBV25-1 combines with J gene TRBJ1-1; D gene uncertain. CDR1 is MGHDK and CDR2 is SYGVNS in the germline V gene. Trimming removed 6 bases from V and 0 bases from J, with 11 bases in between. This CDR3 has 14 amino acids. For the CDR3, the DNA is TGTGCCAGCAGCGCTACAGAGCTGAACACTGAAGCTTTCTTT. Protein: CASSATELNTEAFF. Combining the CDR3 with reference TRBV25-1 and TRBJ1-1 gives the whole variable domain EADIYQTPRYLVIGTGKKITLECSQTMGHDKMYWYQQDPGMELHLIHYSYGVNSTEKGDLSSESTVSRIRTEHFPLTLESARPSHTSQYLCASSATELNTEAFFGQGTRLTVV.

Comments on this clone: Distinct nucleotide sequences in the sample also encode this CDR3. The chain combines TRBV30 with TRBJ2-7; unclear D gene. Trimming shortened V by 0 bases and J by 1 base, and 7 bases separated the two germline ends. Germline CDR1 is GTSNPN and CDR2 is SVGIG (reference sequence). The CDR3 is 13 amino acids. CDR3 nucleotide sequence: TGTGCCTGGAGTGTAGGTGGGTCCTACGAGCAGTACTTC. Translation gives CAWSVGGSYEQYF.

The genes are TRBV19 and TRBJ1-5, with TRBD1 identical over 7 bases. Losses at the gene ends were 1 base for V and 4 bases for J; bases not matched to a gene: 1. CDR1 is LNHDA and CDR2 is SQIVND in the germline V gene (reference sequence). The CDR3 runs to 14 residues. DNA for the CDR3: TGTGCCAGTAGTATAGTGGGACAGAATCAGCCCCAGCATTTT. Its translation is CASSIVGQNQPQHF.

The rearrangement uses TRBV2 and TRBJ2-3; 12 positions match TRBD2. CDR1 is SNHLY, CDR2 FYNNEI, per germline. The CDR3 covers 15 residues. The J segment lost 9 bases and the V segment lost 5 bases, leaving 9 bases of the junction unmatched. CDR3 nucleotide sequence: TGTGCCAGCAGTAAACCTAGCGGGGGGGCCAACACGCAGTATTTT. Its translation is CASSKPSGGANTQYF.

V is TRBV10-1 and J is TRBJ2-6, with TRBD1 identical over 7 bases. CDR1 is WNHNN, CDR2 SYGVQD, per germline (reference sequence). This CDR3 region has 18 residues. Trimming took 1 base from V and 0 from J; bases not matched to a gene: 6. The DNA of the CDR3 is TGCGCCAGCAGTGAGTTTCTAGGGGGCGCCTCTGGGGCCAACGTCCTGACTTTC. Translating it yields CASSEFLGGASGANVLTF.

This rearrangement joins TRBV5-1 to TRBJ2-5; 12 positions agree with TRBD2. This CDR3 spans 16 amino acids. The ends lost 0 bases at V and 4 bases at J; junction bases unmatched: 4. The germline V gene has CDR1 SGHRS and CDR2 YFSETQ. The CDR3 region has the DNA TGCGCCAGCAGCTTGGCTAGCGGGGGGGCAGGAGAGACCCAGTACTTC. This sequence encodes CASSLASGGAGETQYF.

V is TRBV19 and J is TRBJ1-6; possible D gene TRBD1, 5 bases. Trimming shortened V by 4 bases and J by 3 bases, and 10 bases separated the two germline ends. The CDR3 has 15 amino acids. The V gene's germline CDR1 is LNHDA and CDR2 SQIVND (reference sequence). The CDR3 DNA follows: TGTGCCAGTAGTACCGGCGGGGGCTATAATTCACCCCTCCACTTT. Its translation: CASSTGGGYNSPLHF.

This sequence joins TRBV4-3 and TRBJ2-7, with 9 bases fitting TRBD1. CDR1 and CDR2 from the germline V gene are LGHNA and YSLEER. Germline trimming cut 1 base from V and 4 bases from J; bases unmatched to any gene: 5. The CDR3 loop spans 15 amino acids. The CDR3 bases are TGCGCCAGCAGCCAAGCCGGGACAGGGTTATACGAGCAGTACTTC. Amino acids: CASSQAGTGLYEQYF.

The chain recombines TRBV6-5 with TRBJ1-2, with 9 bases that match TRBD1. CDR1 is MNHEY and CDR2 is SVGAGI in the germline V gene. The CDR3 length is 15 residues. With 8 bases clipped from V and 3 bases from J, the junction kept 10 bases outside the gene matches. DNA of the CDR3: TGTGCCAGCGCCTCTTGGGACAGGGCACACTATGGCTACACCTTC. Translated, it gives CASASWDRAHYGYTF.

CDR3 nucleotides: TGTGCCAGTGTCGACAGGGGGGTCGGTCAGCCCCAGCATTTT. It translates to CASVDRGVGQPQHF. This rearrangement joins TRBV19 to TRBJ1-5; 9 positions match TRBD1. The junction had 8 bases not matched to a gene; V was cut back by 8 bases and J by 6 bases. This CDR3 has 14 amino acids. Germline V gene sequence: CDR1 LNHDA, CDR2 SQIVND (reference sequence). The complete variable domain, with remaining parts taken from reference TRBV19 and TRBJ1-5, reads DGGITQSPKYLFRKEGQNVTLSCEQNLNHDAMYWYRQDPGQGLRLIYYSQIVNDFQKGDIAEGYSVSREKKESFPLTVTSAQKNPTAFYLCASVDRGVGQPQHFGDGTRLSIL.

The genes are TRBV9 and TRBJ2-3; D tentatively reads TRBD1 or TRBD2 (5 bases each). Germline V CDR1 and CDR2: SGDLS, YYNGEE. Trimming shortened V by 1 base and J by 0 bases, and 12 bases separated the two germline ends. This CDR3 spans 16 amino acids. The CDR3 sequence is CASSVRGGPSTDTQYF. CDR3 DNA: TGTGCCAGCAGCGTAAGGGGCGGGCCCAGCACAGATACGCAGTATTTT.

V and J are TRBV5-4 and TRBJ1-2; D is unresolved. The CDR3 totals 15 residues. Trimming removed 0 bases at V and 4 bases at J, with 13 bases between. Germline CDR1 SGHNT, CDR2 YYREEE (reference sequence). CDR3 DNA: TGTGCCAGCAGCTTGGCCGGGCAACTTATCTATGGCTACACCTTC. Translating it yields CASSLAGQLIYGYTF.

The chain is built from TRBV18 and TRBJ1-4; D gene uncertain. Germline loops: CDR1 KGHSH, CDR2 LQKENI. Trimming shortened V by 6 bases and J by 8 bases, and 7 bases separated the two germline ends. CDR3 length: 11 amino acids. The CDR3 region is CASSVGEKLFF. DNA of the CDR3: TGTGCCAGCTCGGTTGGCGAAAAACTGTTTTTT.

The CDR3 DNA reads as TGTGCCAGCAGTTTGTACACCCCTAATGAAGCTTTCTTT. This gives the protein CASSLYTPNEAFF. The rearrangement joins TRBV28 to TRBJ1-1; D remains ambiguous. The CDR3 is made up of 13 amino acids. Trimming removed 3 bases at V and 7 bases at J, with 12 bases between. The germline gives CDR1 MDHEN, CDR2 SYDVKM.

The chain combines TRBV29-1 with TRBJ2-1; no clear D gene. The V gene lost 6 bases and the J gene lost 9 bases, with 12 bases spanning the gap. The CDR3 length is 11 residues. Germline CDR1 SQVTM, CDR2 ANQGSEA. CDR3 sequence reads: CSVMTYGEQFF. As DNA, the CDR3 is TGCAGCGTAATGACGTACGGTGAGCAGTTCTTC.

This sequence joins TRBV6-1 and TRBJ2-3; TRBD1 aligns across 7 bases. Germline V lookup: CDR1 MNHNS, CDR2 SASEGT. V lost 7 bases to trimming and J lost 7 bases; unmatched junction nucleotides: 5. This CDR3 comprises 12 residues. In nucleotides, the CDR3 is TGTGCCAGCAATCCAGGGGGATATACGCAGTATTTT. This codes for CASNPGGYTQYF.